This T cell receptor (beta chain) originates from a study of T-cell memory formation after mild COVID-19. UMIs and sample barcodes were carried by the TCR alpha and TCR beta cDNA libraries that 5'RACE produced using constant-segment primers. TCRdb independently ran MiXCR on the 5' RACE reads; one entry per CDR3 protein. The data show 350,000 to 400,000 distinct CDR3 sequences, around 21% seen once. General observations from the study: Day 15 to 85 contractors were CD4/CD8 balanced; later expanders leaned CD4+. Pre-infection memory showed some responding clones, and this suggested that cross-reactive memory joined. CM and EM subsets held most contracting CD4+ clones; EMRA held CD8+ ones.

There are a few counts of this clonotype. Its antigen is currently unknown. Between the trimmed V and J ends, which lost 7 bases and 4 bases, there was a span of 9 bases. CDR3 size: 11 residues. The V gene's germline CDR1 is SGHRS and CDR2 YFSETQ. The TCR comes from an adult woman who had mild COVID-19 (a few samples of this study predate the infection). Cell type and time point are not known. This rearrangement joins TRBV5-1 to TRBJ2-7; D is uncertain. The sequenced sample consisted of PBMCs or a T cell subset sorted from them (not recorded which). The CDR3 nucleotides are TGCGCCAGCGGGATGGGGTACGAGCAGTACTTC. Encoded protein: CASGMGYEQYF.